This TCR beta chain was sequenced during a study of blood T cell repertoires in COVID-19. This CDR3 contains 15 residues. Trimming took 1 base from V and 4 from J; bases not matched to a gene: 7. Germline loops: CDR1 GTSNPN, CDR2 SVGIG (reference sequence). The protocol was immunoSEQ multiplex PCR, while the TCRdb copy is restricted to in-frame clones and leaves out a portion. The sample holds 200,000 to 250,000 clones, around 82% seen once. This clonotype originated in a man aged 50 to 60 with active or convalescent COVID-19. The chain couples TRBV30 to TRBJ2-3; 8 bases line up with TRBD1. The sequencing sample was made of peripheral blood. As DNA, the CDR3 is TGTGCCTGGAGTGGGGGGACAGGCAGGTCAGATACGCAGTATTTT. Translation gives CAWSGGTGRSDTQYF.